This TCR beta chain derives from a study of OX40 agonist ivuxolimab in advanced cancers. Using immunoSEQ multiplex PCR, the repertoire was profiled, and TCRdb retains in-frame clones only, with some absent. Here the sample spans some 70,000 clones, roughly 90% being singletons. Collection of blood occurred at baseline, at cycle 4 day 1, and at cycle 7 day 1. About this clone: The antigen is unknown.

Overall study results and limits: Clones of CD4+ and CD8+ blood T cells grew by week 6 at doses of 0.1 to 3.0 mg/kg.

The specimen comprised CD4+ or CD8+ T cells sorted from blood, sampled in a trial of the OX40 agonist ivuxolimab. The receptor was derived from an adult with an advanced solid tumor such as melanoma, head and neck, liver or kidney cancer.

The chain's CDR3 is CASTIQGADGYTF. CDR3 bases: TGTGCCAGCACCATACAGGGGGCTGATGGCTACACCTTC. The genes are TRBV5-4 and TRBJ1-2; 9 bases are a match to TRBD1. The V and J ends lost 6 bases and 6 bases, in that order; junction bases with no gene match: 6. CDR3 length equals 13 residues. Germline V CDR1 and CDR2: SGHNT, YYREEE (reference sequence).